The 10 T cell receptor beta chains presented below share a single source sample, sequenced in a study of graft-versus-host responses after intestinal transplantation. Sequenced by immunoSEQ multiplex PCR; TCRdb stores in-frame clones only, minus some. The sample lists over 85,000 clones; 90% to 95% were seen once. These receptors are not linked to any known antigen. This sample comprised unstimulated CD4+ T cells sorted from spleen or lymph node cells, obtained before transplant. These receptors all come from a human donor who was the organ donor for an intestinal transplant.

This rearrangement joins TRBV9 to TRBJ2-5, with TRBD2 matching over 16 bases. Trimming took 0 bases from V and 5 from J; bases not matched to a gene: 7. The CDR3 length is 18 residues. Germline CDR1 is SGDLS and CDR2 is YYNGEE. The chain's CDR3 is CASSVGPGLAGGQETQYF. The CDR3 nucleotides are TGTGCCAGCAGCGTAGGTCCGGGACTAGCGGGGGGGCAGGAGACCCAGTACTTC. Filled out from reference TRBV9 and TRBJ2-5, the complete variable domain reads DSGVTQTPKHLITATGQRVTLRCSPRSGDLSVYWYQQSLDQGLQFLIQYYNGEERAKGNILERFSAQQFPDLHSELNLSSLELGDSALYFCASSVGPGLAGGQETQYFGPGTRLLVL.

CDR3 sequence reads: CASSIGHEQYF. The CDR3 DNA reads as TGTGCCAGTAGTATAGGGCACGAGCAGTACTTC. The chain joins TRBV19 to TRBJ2-7; D unresolved. Germline loops: CDR1 LNHDA, CDR2 SQIVND (reference sequence). There are 11 residues in the CDR3. With 1 base removed from V and 5 bases from J, the gap between germline ends came to 3 bases.

The V gene is TRBV5-1, the J gene TRBJ2-4; 8 bases fit TRBD2. The CDR3 totals 17 residues. With V trimmed by 0 bases and J by 4 bases, 9 bases remained unmatched. Germline V gene lookup returns CDR1 SGHRS and CDR2 YFSETQ. CDR3 sequence reads: CASSLATAGLVKNIQYF. CDR3 in DNA: TGCGCCAGCAGCTTGGCGACTGCGGGACTAGTAAAAAACATTCAGTACTTC.

This clone was seen just once. The chain has TRBV7-3 and TRBJ2-7; TRBD2 matches 9 bases. The CDR3 is 14 residues long. After removal of 5 bases from V and 4 bases from J, the junction contained 6 bases not matched to a gene. CDR1 is SGHTA and CDR2 is FQGTGA in the germline V gene. In DNA form, the CDR3 reads TGTGCCAGCAGCCCAGCGGGGGGCTCTTACGAGCAGTACTTC. As protein: CASSPAGGSYEQYF.

The gene calls are TRBV4-2 and TRBJ2-7; 7 bases are a match to TRBD1. The length of the CDR3 is 14 residues. Germline V gives CDR1 LGHNA, CDR2 YNFKEQ. The J segment lost 0 bases and the V segment lost 4 bases, leaving 3 bases of the junction unmatched. The CDR3, as DNA: TGTGCCAGCAGCCCAAACAGGGGCTCCTACGAGCAGTACTTC. Translation gives CASSPNRGSYEQYF.

This clone was observed a single time. This chain uses TRBV7-2 with TRBJ2-7; D unresolved. Germline V lookup: CDR1 SGHTA, CDR2 FQGNSA. Trimming left V 1 base short and J 2 bases short, with 6 bases between. CDR3 length equals 13 residues. The CDR3 region has the DNA TGTGCCAGCAGCTTAGGAGATCCCTACGAGCAGTACTTC. As protein: CASSLGDPYEQYF.

The chain is built from TRBV7-8 and TRBJ2-7; D not resolved. The CDR3 is 15 residues long. The V end lost 1 base, the J end lost 3 bases, and 13 bases lay between the germline ends. Germline V gene sequence: CDR1 SGHVS, CDR2 FQNEAQ. DNA for the CDR3: TGTGCCAGCAGCTTAGGGCAGTCACAAATCTACGAGCAGTACTTC. Its translation: CASSLGQSQIYEQYF.

This rearrangement joins TRBV5-1 to TRBJ1-6; the D is unclear. Germline CDR1 and CDR2: SGHRS and YFSETQ. The CDR3 is 16 residues long. Trimming shortened V by 4 bases and J by 6 bases, and 17 bases separated the two germline ends. CDR3 DNA: TGCGCCAGCAGCCCCCTCCGGACTAATCGTAATTCACCCCTCCACTTT. Protein product: CASSPLRTNRNSPLHF.

This chain links TRBV5-4 with TRBJ2-3, with a weak D call TRBD2 (5 bases). Germline CDR1 reads SGHNT; CDR2 reads YYREEE (reference sequence). Trimming cost V 0 bases and J 6 bases, with 8 bases left between them. The CDR3 sequence is 13 residues long. The CDR3 bases are TGTGCCAGCAGCTTGGGAACGGGGGATACGCAGTATTTT. The encoded protein is CASSLGTGDTQYF.

The chain carries TRBV12-5 and TRBJ2-7, with TRBD2 matching 15 bases. Germline CDR1 reads LGHNT; CDR2 reads FRNRAP. The CDR3 runs to 18 residues. Losses at the gene ends were 6 bases for V and 4 bases for J; bases not matched to a gene: 13. Here the CDR3 reads CASGRGLAGGPRVYEQYF. CDR3 sequence (DNA): TGTGCTAGTGGCAGGGGACTAGCGGGGGGCCCCCGGGTGTACGAGCAGTACTTC. The variable domain in full, completed from reference TRBV12-5 and TRBJ2-7, reads DARVTQTPRHKVTEMGQEVTMRCQPILGHNTVFWYRQTMMQGLELLAYFRNRAPLDDSGMPKDRFSAEMPDATLATLKIQPSEPRDSAVYFCASGRGLAGGPRVYEQYFGPGTRLTVT.